This TCR beta chain was found in a study of blood T cell repertoires in COVID-19. Study as a whole: The United States, Italy and Spain provided the acute and convalescent COVID-19 samples. In each case, the material was cDNA or gDNA derived from T cells, B-cell-depleted T cells, or PBMCs.

In the authors' methods: Reference gene primers were amplified, and this amplification served to estimate nucleated cell counts. Here immunoSEQ multiplex PCR was the method, and the copy in TCRdb shows in-frame clones only, minus some. Clone size and V and J calls were adopted from that table, with D and trimming inferred from the DNA. Seen here are roughly 160,000 clones, about 83% observed once, and the top ten hold around 2%. The ends were cut back, 3 bases at V and 4 bases at J, with 9 bases in the middle. CDR3 length: 13 residues. Germline V gene sequence: CDR1 MNHEY, CDR2 SMNVEV (reference sequence).

The chain is built from TRBV27 and TRBJ1-1; D not resolved. The sequencing input was peripheral blood. This receptor was obtained from a woman of 80 years or more with acute or convalescent COVID-19. The CDR3 coding sequence is TGTGCCAGCAGTTTTAGGAGAGCCACTGAAGCTTTCTTT. Residues: CASSFRRATEAFF.